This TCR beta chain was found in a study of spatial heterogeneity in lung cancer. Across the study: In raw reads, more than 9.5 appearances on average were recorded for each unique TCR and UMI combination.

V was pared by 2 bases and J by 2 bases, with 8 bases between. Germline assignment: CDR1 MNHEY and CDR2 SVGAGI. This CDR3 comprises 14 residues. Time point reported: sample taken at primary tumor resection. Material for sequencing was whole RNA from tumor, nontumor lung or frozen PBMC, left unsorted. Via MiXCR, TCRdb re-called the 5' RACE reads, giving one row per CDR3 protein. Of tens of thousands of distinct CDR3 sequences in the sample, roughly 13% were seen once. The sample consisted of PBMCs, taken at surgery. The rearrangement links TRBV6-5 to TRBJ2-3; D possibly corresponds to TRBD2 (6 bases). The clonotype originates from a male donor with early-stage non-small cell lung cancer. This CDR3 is CASSYGGSTDTQYF. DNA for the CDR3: TGTGCCAGCAGTTACGGGGGGTCCACAGATACGCAGTATTTT.